Listed here are 11 T cell receptor beta chains from one sample, sequenced in a study of neoadjuvant anti-PD-1 for oral cavity cancer (dated by TCRdb to 2020 to 2022). The library relied on the immunoSEQ multiplex PCR assay. Drawn from immuneACCESS, this table holds only the in-frame rearrangements with V and J called that TCRdb kept. Clones are partly lost; checked studies trace under half to an unresolved V gene and leave the rest unexplained. The sample profile shows about 14,000 clones; roughly 74% of them were found once. The ten largest clones capture about 2.8% of the sample. The time point label, read with the paper, signifies: before neoadjuvant nivolumab. Sequences were derived from PBMCs, sampled before nivolumab (anti-PD-1) treatment. These receptors were collected from a person between 40 and 80 years old with oral cavity squamous cell carcinoma.

The chain joins TRBV6-5 to TRBJ1-5; D gene uncertain. Germline CDR1 and CDR2: MNHEY and SVGAGI. The V gene lost 2 bases and the J gene lost 0 bases, with 5 bases spanning the gap. The CDR3 contains 14 residues. The chain's CDR3 is CASSYEGSNQPQHF. CDR3 DNA sequence: TGTGCCAGCAGTTACGAGGGTAGCAATCAGCCCCAGCATTTT.

V gene TRBV11-2 combines with J gene TRBJ1-1; D unclear. The CDR3 covers 16 residues. V was trimmed by 2 bases and J by 0 bases, leaving 13 bases between them. Germline lookup yields CDR1 SGHAT and CDR2 FQNNGV. The CDR3 loop reads CASSLNVYGMNTEAFF. The CDR3 region has the DNA TGTGCCAGCAGCTTAAATGTGTACGGAATGAACACTGAAGCTTTCTTT.

Concerning this clone itself: One junction end disagrees with the germline gene, perhaps due to a read error. V and J are TRBV6-4 and TRBJ2-2; 10 nucleotides align to TRBD1. CDR1 is MRHNA, CDR2 SNTAGT, per germline. The CDR3 runs to 17 residues. In DNA, the CDR3 is TGTGCCAGCTACATAAATCCGGGACAGGGGAACGCCGGGGAGCTGTTTTTT. Amino acids: CASYINPGQGNAGELFF.

V usage is TRBV5-1 and J usage is TRBJ2-2, with TRBD1 matching over 9 bases. The CDR3 runs 15 residues. After removal of 3 bases from V and 6 bases from J, the junction contained 6 bases not matched to a gene. Germline V gene lookup returns CDR1 SGHRS and CDR2 YFSETQ. The CDR3 is CASSYGQGKAGELFF. CDR3 bases: TGCGCCAGCAGCTATGGACAGGGGAAAGCCGGGGAGCTGTTTTTT.

The V gene is TRBV6-5, the J gene TRBJ2-1; 9 bases align to TRBD2. V lost 4 bases and J lost 5; bases outside the gene matches: 6. Germline V CDR1 and CDR2: MNHEY, SVGAGI. CDR3 length equals 15 residues. The CDR3 sequence is CASSFTSGQNNEQFF. The CDR3 nucleotides read TGTGCCAGCAGTTTTACTAGCGGGCAAAACAATGAGCAGTTCTTC.

Only one count was recorded for this clone. This sequence joins TRBV6-6 and TRBJ1-6; TRBD1 agrees at 8 bases. J was trimmed by 2 bases and V by 4 bases; bases with no gene match: 1. Germline values: CDR1 MNHNY, CDR2 SVGAGI (reference sequence). The CDR3 runs to 15 residues. The CDR3 bases are TGTGCCAGCAGTTCGACAGGGGCCTATAATTCACCCCTCCACTTT. Translation gives CASSSTGAYNSPLHF.

The V gene is TRBV9, the J gene TRBJ2-1; 11 nucleotides align to TRBD2. Germline values: CDR1 SGDLS, CDR2 YYNGEE. The CDR3 has 17 amino acids. V lost 0 bases, J lost 8 bases, and 10 bases stayed unmatched. The CDR3 is CASSVATSGGPYYEQFF. The CDR3 DNA is TGTGCCAGCAGCGTAGCTACTAGCGGGGGACCTTACTATGAGCAGTTCTTC.

This rearrangement joins TRBV9 to TRBJ2-7; 9 bases are a match to TRBD2. The CDR3 has 15 residues. Germline CDR1 reads SGDLS; CDR2 reads YYNGEE. The J segment lost 0 bases and the V segment lost 5 bases, leaving 6 bases of the junction unmatched. The CDR3 region has the DNA TGTGCCAGCAGTCGGCTAGCGGGACGCTCCTACGAGCAGTACTTC. Its protein product is CASSRLAGRSYEQYF.

This rearrangement joins TRBV11-2 to TRBJ2-5; 7 nucleotides agree with TRBD2. Germline CDR1 reads SGHAT; CDR2 reads FQNNGV. The CDR3 sequence is 15 residues long. The trim removed 5 bases at V and 4 bases at J, leaving 10 bases unmatched. CDR3 sequence: CASSPPWRGIETQYF. CDR3 bases: TGTGCCAGCAGCCCCCCTTGGCGGGGGATAGAGACCCAGTACTTC. Full variable domain (outside the CDR3, taken from reference TRBV11-2 and TRBJ2-5): EAGVAQSPRYKIIEKRQSVAFWCNPISGHATLYWYQQILGQGPKLLIQFQNNGVVDDSQLPKDRFSAERLKGVDSTLKIQPAKLEDSAVYLCASSPPWRGIETQYFGPGTRLLVL.

In this sample, this clone turned up a few times. The V call is TRBV27, the J call TRBJ1-2; D gene unclear. Germline V CDR1 and CDR2: MNHEY, SMNVEV (reference sequence). The length of the CDR3 is 13 residues. The V and J ends lost 8 bases and 4 bases respectively, with 14 bases between them. CDR3 protein: CASSKGGGYGYTF. CDR3 coding DNA: TGTGCCAGCTCCAAGGGCGGCGGCTATGGCTACACCTTC.

This clone was observed a few times. V and J are TRBV2 and TRBJ2-7; D gene ambiguous. Germline assignment: CDR1 SNHLY and CDR2 FYNNEI. Trimming took 6 bases from V and 5 from J, leaving 14 bases between them. The CDR3 covers 13 residues. CDR3 region: CASRRGWGNEQYF. The CDR3 nucleotides are TGTGCCAGCAGACGAGGTTGGGGAAACGAGCAGTACTTC.